The rows below give T cell receptor beta chains drawn from one sample of a study of cytomegalovirus exposure and HLA in healthy donors. The repertoire was sequenced with immunoSEQ multiplex PCR; TCRdb's copy has only in-frame clones and lacks some. The repertoire includes around 200,000 clones, roughly four fifths of them detected once, and 1.5% to 2% sits in the top ten. The sequenced sample was PBMCs. The origin of the receptors is a man aged 50 to 59 in good health and CMV-seronegative. The CDR3 runs from the conserved cysteine through the conserved F or W. Fields, in order: clone size, J gene, D gene, V gene, CDR3 length, CDR3 DNA, CDR3 protein. A D gene is named only where the DNA matches it firmly. The size of a clone is reported for some rows only, either as once, few or many, or as a class for expanded clones.

clone size: .; J gene: TRBJ2-7; D gene: .; V gene: TRBV7-2; CDR3 length: 13; CDR3 DNA: TGTGCCAGCAGCTTACCGCGCCAGGGGGAGCAGTACTTC; CDR3 protein: CASSLPRQGEQYF
clone size: .; J gene: TRBJ2-1; D gene: TRBD2; V gene: TRBV15; CDR3 length: 15; CDR3 DNA: TGTGCCACCAGAAAGAGCGGGGGCCTTAATAATGAGCAGTTCTTC; CDR3 protein: CATRKSGGLNNEQFF
clone size: few; J gene: TRBJ1-1; D gene: .; V gene: TRBV7-9; CDR3 length: 13; CDR3 DNA: TGTGCCAGCAGTCTGGACACGCTTTCTGAAGCTTTCTTT; CDR3 protein: CASSLDTLSEAFF
clone size: .; J gene: TRBJ2-1; D gene: TRBD1; V gene: TRBV7-3; CDR3 length: 15; CDR3 DNA: TGTGCCAGCAGCACCCGACAGGGGGCCATCAATGAGCAGTTCTTC; CDR3 protein: CASSTRQGAINEQFF
clone size: once; J gene: TRBJ1-2; D gene: .; V gene: TRBV7-9; CDR3 length: 12; CDR3 DNA: TGTTCTTCCGTACCGAGCGACTATGGCTACACCTTC; CDR3 protein: CSSVPSDYGYTF
clone size: .; J gene: TRBJ2-1; D gene: TRBD2; V gene: TRBV5-4; CDR3 length: 15; CDR3 DNA: TGTGCCAGCAGCTTGCGCCTAGCGGTATACAATGAGCAGTTCTTC; CDR3 protein: CASSLRLAVYNEQFF
clone size: once; J gene: TRBJ2-7; D gene: TRBD2; V gene: TRBV6-5; CDR3 length: 13; CDR3 DNA: TGTGCCACCTCACTAGGGAGGGTCTACGAGCAGTACTTC; CDR3 protein: CATSLGRVYEQYF
clone size: .; J gene: TRBJ2-1; D gene: .; V gene: TRBV2; CDR3 length: 16; CDR3 DNA: TGTGCCAGCAGTGAAGAGGGGTCGAGCTCCTACAATGAGCAGTTCTTC; CDR3 protein: CASSEEGSSSYNEQFF
clone size: .; J gene: TRBJ2-5; D gene: TRBD1; V gene: TRBV19; CDR3 length: 15; CDR3 DNA: TGTGCCAGTAGTGTATCCCGGGACAGGGGGCTGGAGCAGTACTTC; CDR3 protein: CASSVSRDRGLEQYF
clone size: .; J gene: TRBJ2-3; D gene: .; V gene: TRBV7-2; CDR3 length: 12; CDR3 DNA: TGTGCCAGCAGCTTTCACCGGGATACGCAGTATTTT; CDR3 protein: CASSFHRDTQYF
clone size: .; J gene: TRBJ1-6; D gene: TRBD1; V gene: TRBV5-1; CDR3 length: 15; CDR3 DNA: TGCGCCAGCAGCTTAACCGGGACAGGGGTTTCACCCCTCCACTTT; CDR3 protein: CASSLTGTGVSPLHF
clone size: few; J gene: TRBJ1-4; D gene: .; V gene: TRBV9; CDR3 length: 15; CDR3 DNA: TGTGCCAGCAGCGTAGATGGGAGTTCTAATGAAAAACTGTTTTTT; CDR3 protein: CASSVDGSSNEKLFF
clone size: .; J gene: TRBJ1-5; D gene: .; V gene: TRBV6-5; CDR3 length: 15; CDR3 DNA: TGTGCCAGCAGCCTCCTAGGAAATAGCAATCAGCCCCAGCATTTT; CDR3 protein: CASSLLGNSNQPQHF
clone size: .; J gene: TRBJ1-1; D gene: TRBD1; V gene: TRBV19; CDR3 length: 15; CDR3 DNA: TGTGCCAGTAGTAGATGGACAGGGATGAACACTGAAGCTTTCTTT; CDR3 protein: CASSRWTGMNTEAFF
clone size: .; J gene: TRBJ2-7; D gene: .; V gene: TRBV19; CDR3 length: 13; CDR3 DNA: TGTGCCAGTAGTACCAGGGTTCATTACGAGCAGTACTTC; CDR3 protein: CASSTRVHYEQYF
clone size: once; J gene: TRBJ2-2; D gene: TRBD2; V gene: TRBV7-2; CDR3 length: 14; CDR3 DNA: TGTGCCAGCTTGCGGGAGGGCCGAACCGGGGAGCTGTTTTTT; CDR3 protein: CASLREGRTGELFF
clone size: .; J gene: TRBJ1-1; D gene: TRBD1; V gene: TRBV7-9; CDR3 length: 14; CDR3 DNA: TGTTCCAGCAGTCGAGACAGGGTGAACACTGAAGCTTTCTTT; CDR3 protein: CSSSRDRVNTEAFF
clone size: .; J gene: TRBJ1-4; D gene: TRBD1; V gene: TRBV6-5; CDR3 length: 14; CDR3 DNA: TGTGCCAGCAGTGACAGGGATAGGCGTGAAAAACTGTTTTTT; CDR3 protein: CASSDRDRREKLFF
clone size: .; J gene: TRBJ2-3; D gene: .; V gene: TRBV11-2; CDR3 length: 15; CDR3 DNA: TGTGCCAGCAGCGAGGGGCGGGGTCGGACAGATACGCAGTATTTT; CDR3 protein: CASSEGRGRTDTQYF
clone size: few; J gene: TRBJ2-7; D gene: .; V gene: TRBV19; CDR3 length: 15; CDR3 DNA: TGTGCCAGTAGTATAGGGGCAGGGCGAGACTACGAGCAGTACTTC; CDR3 protein: CASSIGAGRDYEQYF
clone size: .; J gene: TRBJ2-7; D gene: TRBD2; V gene: TRBV2; CDR3 length: 14; CDR3 DNA: TGTGCCAGCAGCGGGACTAGCATCGACTACGAGCAGTACTTC; CDR3 protein: CASSGTSIDYEQYF
clone size: .; J gene: TRBJ2-1; D gene: TRBD2; V gene: TRBV10-3; CDR3 length: 14; CDR3 DNA: TGTGCCATCGCTAGCGGGAGATCCTACAATGAGCAGTTCTTC; CDR3 protein: CAIASGRSYNEQFF
clone size: .; J gene: TRBJ2-5; D gene: .; V gene: TRBV7-2; CDR3 length: 14; CDR3 DNA: TGTGCCAGCAGCTTATATGCGGTTAAAGAGACCCAGTACTTC; CDR3 protein: CASSLYAVKETQYF
clone size: .; J gene: TRBJ2-3; D gene: TRBD2; V gene: TRBV4-1; CDR3 length: 16; CDR3 DNA: TGCGCCAGCAGCCAAGATCTGGAACGGGGGGGCGCTACGCAGTATTTT; CDR3 protein: CASSQDLERGGATQYF
clone size: .; J gene: TRBJ2-6; D gene: .; V gene: TRBV9; CDR3 length: 18; CDR3 DNA: TGTGCCAGCAACAAAGGGGGGGGTTGGATAGGTGGGGCCAACGTCCTGACTTTC; CDR3 protein: CASNKGGGWIGGANVLTF